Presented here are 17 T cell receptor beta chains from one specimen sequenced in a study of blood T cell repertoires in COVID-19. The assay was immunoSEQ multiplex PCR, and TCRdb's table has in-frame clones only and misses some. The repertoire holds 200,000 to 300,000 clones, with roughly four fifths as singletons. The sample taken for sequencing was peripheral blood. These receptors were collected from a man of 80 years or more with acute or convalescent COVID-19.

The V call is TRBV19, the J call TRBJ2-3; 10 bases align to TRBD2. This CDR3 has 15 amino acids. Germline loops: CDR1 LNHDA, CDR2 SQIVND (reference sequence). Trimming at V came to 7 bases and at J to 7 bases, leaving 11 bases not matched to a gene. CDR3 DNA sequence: TGTGCCAGTACCAAGGGAGCGGGAGGGCCGAATACGCAGTATTTT. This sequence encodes CASTKGAGGPNTQYF.

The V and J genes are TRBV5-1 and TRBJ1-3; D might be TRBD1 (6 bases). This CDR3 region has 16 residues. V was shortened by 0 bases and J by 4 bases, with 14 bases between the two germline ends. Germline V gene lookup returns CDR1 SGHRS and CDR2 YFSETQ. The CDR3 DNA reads TGCGCCAGCAGCTTGGCCCCAACAGGGACGGGAAACACCATATATTTT. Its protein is CASSLAPTGTGNTIYF.

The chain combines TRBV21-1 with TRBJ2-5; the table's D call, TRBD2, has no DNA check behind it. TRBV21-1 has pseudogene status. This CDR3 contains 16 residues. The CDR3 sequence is CASSKGSSGGSETQYF. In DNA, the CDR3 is TGTGCCAGCAGCAAAGGGAGTTCGGGGGGCAGCGAGACCCAGTACTTC.

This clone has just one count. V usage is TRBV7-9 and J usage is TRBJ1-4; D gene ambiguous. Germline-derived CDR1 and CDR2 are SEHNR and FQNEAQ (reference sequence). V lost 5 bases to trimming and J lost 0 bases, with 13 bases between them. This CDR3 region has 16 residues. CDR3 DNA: TGTGCCAGCAGCGAAATCCGGAGAACAACTAATGAAAAACTGTTTTTT. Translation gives CASSEIRRTTNEKLFF.

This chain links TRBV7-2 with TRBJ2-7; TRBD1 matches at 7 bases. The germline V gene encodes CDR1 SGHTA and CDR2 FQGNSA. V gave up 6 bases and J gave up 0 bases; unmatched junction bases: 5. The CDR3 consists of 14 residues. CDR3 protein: CASSTTGASYEQYF. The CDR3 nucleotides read TGTGCCAGCAGTACCACAGGGGCCTCCTACGAGCAGTACTTC.

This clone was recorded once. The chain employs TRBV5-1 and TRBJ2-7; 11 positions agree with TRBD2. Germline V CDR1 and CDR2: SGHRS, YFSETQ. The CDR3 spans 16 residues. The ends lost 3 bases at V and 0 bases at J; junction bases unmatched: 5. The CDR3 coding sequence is TGCGCCAGCAGCTCAACTAGCGGGAGCGTCTCCTACGAGCAGTACTTC. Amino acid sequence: CASSSTSGSVSYEQYF. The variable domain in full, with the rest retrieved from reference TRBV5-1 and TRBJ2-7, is KAGVTQTPRYLIKTRGQQVTLSCSPISGHRSVSWYQQTPGQGLQFLFEYFSETQRNKGNFPGRFSGRQFSNSRSEMNVSTLELGDSALYLCASSSTSGSVSYEQYFGPGTRLTVT.

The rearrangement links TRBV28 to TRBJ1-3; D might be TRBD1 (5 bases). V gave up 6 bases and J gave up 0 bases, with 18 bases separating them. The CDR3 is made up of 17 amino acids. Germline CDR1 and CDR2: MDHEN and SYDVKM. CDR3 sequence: CASRSHLGGSSGNTIYF. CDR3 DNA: TGTGCCAGCAGATCTCACCTCGGGGGAAGCTCTGGAAACACCATATATTTT.

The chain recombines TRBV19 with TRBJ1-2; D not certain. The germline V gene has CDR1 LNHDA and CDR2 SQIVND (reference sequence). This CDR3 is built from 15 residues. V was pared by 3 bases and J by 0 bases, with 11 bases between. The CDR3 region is CASSILTASNYGYTF. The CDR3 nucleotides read TGTGCCAGTAGTATTCTTACAGCCTCTAACTATGGCTACACCTTC.

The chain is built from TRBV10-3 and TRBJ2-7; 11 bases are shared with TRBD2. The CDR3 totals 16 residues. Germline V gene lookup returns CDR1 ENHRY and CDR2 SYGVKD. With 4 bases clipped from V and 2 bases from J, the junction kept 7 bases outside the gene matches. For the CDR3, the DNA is TGTGCCATCAGTGGGGGACTGACTAGCGGGACCTACGAGCAGTACTTC. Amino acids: CAISGGLTSGTYEQYF.

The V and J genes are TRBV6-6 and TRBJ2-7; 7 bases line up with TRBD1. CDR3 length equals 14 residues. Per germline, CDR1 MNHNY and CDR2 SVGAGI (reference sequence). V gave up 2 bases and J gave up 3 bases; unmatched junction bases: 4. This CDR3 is CASSYVQGIYEQYF. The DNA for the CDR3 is TGTGCCAGCAGTTACGTACAGGGGATCTACGAGCAGTACTTC.

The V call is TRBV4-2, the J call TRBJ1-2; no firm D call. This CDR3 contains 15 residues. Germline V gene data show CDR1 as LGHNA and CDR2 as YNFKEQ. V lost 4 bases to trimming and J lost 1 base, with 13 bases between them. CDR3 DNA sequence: TGTGCCAGCAGCCCACGGAGGGCGGTTAACTATGGCTACACCTTC. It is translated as CASSPRRAVNYGYTF.

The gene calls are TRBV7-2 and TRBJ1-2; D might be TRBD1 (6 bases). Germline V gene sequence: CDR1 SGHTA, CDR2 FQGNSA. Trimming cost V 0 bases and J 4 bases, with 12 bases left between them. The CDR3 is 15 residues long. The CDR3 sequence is CASSLARGGPYGYTF. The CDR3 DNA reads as TGTGCCAGCAGCTTAGCGCGAGGGGGACCCTATGGCTACACCTTC.

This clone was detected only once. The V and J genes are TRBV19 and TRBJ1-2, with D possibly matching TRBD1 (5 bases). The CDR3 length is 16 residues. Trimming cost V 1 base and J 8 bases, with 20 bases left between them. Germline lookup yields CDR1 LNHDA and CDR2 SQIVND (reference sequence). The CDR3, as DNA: TGTGCCAGTAGTATAGCCGGAATAATAACAGGCGGAGGCTACACCTTC. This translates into CASSIAGIITGGGYTF.

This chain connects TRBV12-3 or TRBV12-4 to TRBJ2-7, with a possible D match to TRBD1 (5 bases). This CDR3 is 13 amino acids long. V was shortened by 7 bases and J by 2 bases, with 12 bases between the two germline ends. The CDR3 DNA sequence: TGTGCCAGCAAGGCCACAGGCACCTACGAGCAGTACTTC. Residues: CASKATGTYEQYF.

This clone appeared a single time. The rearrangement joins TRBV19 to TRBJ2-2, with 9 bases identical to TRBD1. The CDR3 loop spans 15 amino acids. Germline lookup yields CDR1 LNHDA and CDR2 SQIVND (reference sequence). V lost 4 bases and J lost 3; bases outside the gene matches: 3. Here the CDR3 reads CASSRDRGDTGELFF. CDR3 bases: TGTGCCAGTAGTAGAGACAGGGGGGACACCGGGGAGCTGTTTTTT.

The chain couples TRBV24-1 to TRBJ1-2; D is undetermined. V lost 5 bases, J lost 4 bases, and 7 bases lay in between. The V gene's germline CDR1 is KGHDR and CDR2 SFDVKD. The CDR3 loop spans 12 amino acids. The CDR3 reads CATSASPYGYTF. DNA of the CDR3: TGTGCCACCAGTGCCAGTCCCTATGGCTACACCTTC.

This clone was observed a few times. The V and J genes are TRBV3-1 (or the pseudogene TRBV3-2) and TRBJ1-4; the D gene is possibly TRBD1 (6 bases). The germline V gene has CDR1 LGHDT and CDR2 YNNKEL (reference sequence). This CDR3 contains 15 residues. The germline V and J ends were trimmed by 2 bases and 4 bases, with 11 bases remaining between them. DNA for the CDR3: TGTGCCAGCAGCCAAACCGGACAGTTTAATGAAAAACTGTTTTTT. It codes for CASSQTGQFNEKLFF.